The 11 T cell receptor beta chains below were found in one sample sequenced in a study of T cell responses to AZD1222 COVID-19 vaccine. Sequenced by immunoSEQ multiplex PCR; TCRdb stores in-frame clones only, minus some. The table lists about 120,000 clones, roughly nine tenths of them singletons. The input for sequencing was peripheral blood, taken on day 0 of AZD1222 vaccination. The source is an adult in good health.

This clone occurred once. This rearrangement joins TRBV9 to TRBJ2-2; possibly TRBD2 for D (5 bases). CDR3 length: 14 residues. From germline, CDR1 is SGDLS and CDR2 YYNGEE. V lost 0 bases and J 7 bases, leaving 10 bases between the germline ends. The CDR3 reads CASSVAPRGGELFF. CDR3 nucleotide sequence: TGTGCCAGCAGCGTAGCTCCCCGGGGCGGGGAGCTGTTTTTT.

This clone was seen once. This rearrangement joins TRBV5-1 to TRBJ1-1; possible D gene TRBD1, 6 bases. Germline CDR1 is SGHRS and CDR2 is YFSETQ. V was pared by 4 bases and J by 4 bases, with 17 bases between. The CDR3 has 15 amino acids. The CDR3 DNA is TGCGCCAGCAGCCCGGCTTTCGGGGGCATCACTGAAGCTTTCTTT. As protein: CASSPAFGGITEAFF.

The rearrangement joins TRBV10-1 to TRBJ2-1, with D perhaps given as TRBD1 or TRBD2 (5 bases each). The CDR3 is 13 amino acids. The V gene lost 6 bases and the J gene lost 9 bases, with 15 bases spanning the gap. Germline loops: CDR1 WNHNN, CDR2 SYGVQD (reference sequence). Written as DNA, the CDR3 is TGCGCCAGCAGCCTTGGGGGTGTAGGTGAGCAGTTCTTC. Protein: CASSLGGVGEQFF.

CDR3 sequence reads: CASSYSLTGINQPQHF. The CDR3 DNA follows: TGTGCCAGCAGTTACTCACTCACAGGGATCAATCAGCCCCAGCATTTT. This chain connects TRBV6-6 to TRBJ1-5, with a possible D match to TRBD1 (6 bases). Deletions cut 0 bases from V and 3 bases from J, with 12 bases between. The V gene's germline CDR1 is MNHNY and CDR2 SVGAGI (reference sequence). The CDR3 runs 16 residues.

This clone was seen more than once but under ten times. This rearrangement joins TRBV6-5 to TRBJ1-4; TRBD1 agrees at 9 bases. The ends lost 5 bases at V and 7 bases at J; junction bases unmatched: 5. The CDR3 extends over 14 amino acids. Germline V gene sequence: CDR1 MNHEY, CDR2 SVGAGI. The CDR3, as DNA: TGTGCCAGCAGTCTCGGACAGGGGAGTGAAAAACTGTTTTTT. Translation gives CASSLGQGSEKLFF.

V gene TRBV7-9 combines with J gene TRBJ1-3; D remains ambiguous. V was trimmed by 1 base and J by 3 bases, leaving 10 bases between them. The CDR3 extends over 15 amino acids. Germline values: CDR1 SEHNR, CDR2 FQNEAQ (reference sequence). The CDR3 nucleotides are TGTGCCAGCAGCTTAGGGGGAGAACTTGGAAACACCATATATTTT. Translated, it gives CASSLGGELGNTIYF. Full variable domain (outside the CDR3, taken from reference TRBV7-9 and TRBJ1-3): DTGVSQNPRHKITKRGQNVTFRCDPISEHNRLYWYRQTLGQGPEFLTYFQNEAQLEKSRLLSDRFSAERPKGSFSTLEIQRTEQGDSAMYLCASSLGGELGNTIYFGEGSWLTVV.

The chain joins TRBV2 to TRBJ2-1, with 8 bases fitting TRBD2. The V segment lost 8 bases and the J segment 7 bases; nucleotides outside the gene matches: 7. Germline-derived CDR1 and CDR2 are SNHLY and FYNNEI. The length of the CDR3 is 13 residues. CDR3 residues: CASSGGPQNEQFF. In DNA, the CDR3 is TGTGCCAGCTCGGGGGGGCCTCAGAATGAGCAGTTCTTC.

The chain links TRBV25-1 to TRBJ2-3; 7 bases fit TRBD1. Germline V gene data show CDR1 as MGHDK and CDR2 as SYGVNS. CDR3 length: 12 residues. The J segment lost 5 bases and the V segment lost 8 bases, leaving 4 bases of the junction unmatched. CDR3 amino acids: CASGPGGDTQYF. The CDR3, as DNA: TGTGCCAGCGGCCCAGGGGGAGATACGCAGTATTTT. Complete variable domain (other parts from reference TRBV25-1 and TRBJ2-3): EADIYQTPRYLVIGTGKKITLECSQTMGHDKMYWYQQDPGMELHLIHYSYGVNSTEKGDLSSESTVSRIRTEHFPLTLESARPSHTSQYLCASGPGGDTQYFGPGTRLTVL.

This chain connects TRBV19 to TRBJ1-1; possibly TRBD1 for D (5 bases). The CDR3 extends over 13 amino acids. Germline V gives CDR1 LNHDA, CDR2 SQIVND (reference sequence). The germline V and J ends were trimmed by 8 bases and 1 base, with 11 bases remaining between them. CDR3 in amino acids: CASAGRQNTEAFF. The CDR3 DNA sequence: TGTGCCAGTGCAGGGCGTCAGAACACTGAAGCTTTCTTT.

This chain connects TRBV6-4 to TRBJ2-5; D uncertain. CDR1 and CDR2 from the germline V gene are MRHNA and SNTAGT. The CDR3 sequence is 15 residues long. Trimming took off 3 bases at V and 4 bases at J, with 15 bases between the two ends. For the CDR3, the DNA is TGTGCCAGCAGTGAGTCAGACTTCCCGGGAGAGACCCAGTACTTC. It is translated as CASSESDFPGETQYF.

The chain uses TRBV5-1 and TRBJ2-2, with 8 bases aligning to TRBD2. V dropped 1 base and J dropped 3; count of bases not matched to a gene: 2. CDR3 length: 15 residues. Germline V gene data show CDR1 as SGHRS and CDR2 as YFSETQ. CDR3 region: CASSLPGGDTGELFF. In DNA, the CDR3 is TGCGCCAGCAGCTTGCCCGGGGGGGACACCGGGGAGCTGTTTTTT.